This T cell receptor (beta chain) was found in a study of blood T cell repertoires in COVID-19. Overall study: Italy, Spain and the United States were the sources of the convalescent and acute COVID-19 samples. The cDNA or gDNA used as material had been derived from T cells, B-cell-depleted T cells, or PBMCs.

Study processing details: Amplified reference gene primers provided the basis for estimating nucleated cell counts. Here immunoSEQ multiplex PCR was the method, and the copy in TCRdb shows in-frame clones only, minus some. V and J calls plus clone size are reproduced from that table; the DNA served to infer D and trimming. The sample shows roughly 200,000 clones, around four fifths of them seen only once. CDR1 is SGHTA, CDR2 FQGTGA, per germline. V was shortened by 6 bases and J by 5 bases, with 19 bases between the two germline ends. The CDR3 runs 16 residues. It was during active infection that Seattle patients were enrolled and then longitudinally followed.

The chain joins TRBV7-3 to TRBJ2-2; TRBD1 is a possible D gene (6 bases). The TCR comes from a woman aged 80 or older with COVID-19, enrolled during active disease. The sequenced sample consisted of peripheral blood. The CDR3 loop is CASRSSGELGTGELFF. The CDR3, as DNA: TGTGCCAGCAGGAGCTCAGGGGAGTTAGGAACCGGGGAGCTGTTTTTT. The full variable domain, completed using reference TRBV7-3 and TRBJ2-2, is GAGVSQTPSNKVTEKGKYVELRCDPISGHTALYWYRQSLGQGPEFLIYFQGTGAADDSGLPNDRFFAVRPEGSVSTLKIQRTERGDSAVYLCASRSSGELGTGELFFGEGSRLTVL.